This entry lists 21 T cell receptor beta chains sequenced from one sample in a study of blood T cell repertoires in COVID-19. The method was immunoSEQ multiplex PCR; TCRdb's version includes in-frame clones alone and lacks a portion of them. The data hold 70,000 or so clones, with 70% to 85% observed a single time. Sequencing was performed on peripheral blood. Receptors were obtained from a woman in her 70s with acute or convalescent COVID-19.

The DNA of the CDR3 is TGTGCCAGCAGCCAAGACTGGGGGGTTGAGCAGTTCTTC. It is translated as CASSQDWGVEQFF. The rearrangement uses TRBV3-1 (or the pseudogene TRBV3-2) and TRBJ2-1; D may be TRBD2 (6 bases). The germline gives CDR1 LGHDT, CDR2 YNNKEL (reference sequence). The CDR3 extends over 13 amino acids. V lost 0 bases to trimming and J lost 9 bases, with 9 bases between them.

This chain links TRBV5-6 with TRBJ1-2, with D perhaps matching TRBD1 (5 bases). Trimming removed 0 bases at V and 2 bases at J, with 11 bases between. Germline CDR1 is SGHDT and CDR2 is YYEEEE. This CDR3 has 15 residues. CDR3 in amino acids: CASSLVRGINYGYTF. In nucleotides, the CDR3 is TGTGCCAGCAGCTTGGTGCGGGGGATAAACTATGGCTACACCTTC.

The chain couples TRBV6-5 to TRBJ2-2, with D perhaps TRBD1 (6 bases). The germline V gene has CDR1 MNHEY and CDR2 SVGAGI. The CDR3 loop spans 14 amino acids. Trimming took 6 bases from V and 1 from J, leaving 9 bases between them. The CDR3 loop reads CASSGQKNTGELFF. In nucleotides, the CDR3 is TGTGCCAGCAGCGGACAGAAGAACACCGGGGAGCTGTTTTTT.

The chain combines TRBV7-9 with TRBJ1-2; the match to TRBD1 covers 8 bases. This CDR3 has 13 amino acids. Losses at the gene ends were 1 base for V and 14 bases for J; bases not matched to a gene: 9. Germline V CDR1 and CDR2: SEHNR, FQNEAQ (reference sequence). This CDR3 reads CASSLDLDRETTF. DNA for the CDR3: TGTGCCAGCAGCTTAGATCTGGACAGGGAGACGACCTTC. Full variable domain (outside the CDR3, taken from reference TRBV7-9 and TRBJ1-2): DTGVSQNPRHKITKRGQNVTFRCDPISEHNRLYWYRQTLGQGPEFLTYFQNEAQLEKSRLLSDRFSAERPKGSFSTLEIQRTEQGDSAMYLCASSLDLDRETTFGSGTRLTVV.

The CDR3: CASSLADSSTSAFF. The CDR3 DNA reads TGTGCCAGCAGCTTGGCCGACAGTTCAACGTCGGCTTTCTTT. V gene TRBV5-8 combines with J gene TRBJ1-1, with D maybe TRBD1 (5 bases). V lost 0 bases, J lost 11 bases, and 17 bases lay in between. This CDR3 has 14 amino acids. Germline V CDR1 and CDR2: SGHTS, YDEGEE.

This clone appeared once. Its ends do not fully match the called genes, so a read error is possible. The chain is built from TRBV19 and TRBJ1-1, with D possibly TRBD1 on 6 matching bases. The CDR3 has 17 residues. CDR1 is LNHDA and CDR2 is SQIVND in the germline V gene (reference sequence). For the CDR3, the DNA is TGTGCCAGTAGTATACAGGGGACCGTCCCAATAATCTATGAATCTTTCTTT. Protein: CASSIQGTVPIIYESFF.

The chain uses TRBV2 and TRBJ2-7, with TRBD1 identical over 7 bases. V was clipped by 5 bases and J by 0 bases; unmatched bases: 10. Germline CDR1 and CDR2: SNHLY and FYNNEI. The CDR3 loop spans 16 amino acids. This CDR3 is CASSYSTGTFSYEQYF. CDR3 DNA sequence: TGTGCCAGCAGTTACTCGACAGGGACCTTCTCCTACGAGCAGTACTTC.

This clone was counted a single time. This sequence joins TRBV3-1 (or the pseudogene TRBV3-2) and TRBJ2-5, with D possibly matching TRBD2 (6 bases). The CDR3 extends over 15 amino acids. CDR1 and CDR2 (germline): LGHDT, YNNKEL (reference sequence). Between the trimmed V and J ends, which lost 4 bases and 5 bases, there was a span of 17 bases. The CDR3 region is CASSLGTGDMETQYF. For the CDR3, the DNA is TGTGCCAGCAGCCTAGGAACGGGGGATATGGAGACCCAGTACTTC.

The chain is built from TRBV5-1 and TRBJ2-7; 12 bases line up with TRBD2. This CDR3 contains 15 residues. Trimming cost V 3 bases and J 5 bases; bases outside gene matches: 6. The germline V gene has CDR1 SGHRS and CDR2 YFSETQ. The chain's CDR3 is CASSSSGGAIHEQYF. The CDR3 DNA reads TGCGCCAGCAGCTCTAGCGGGGGGGCTATCCACGAGCAGTACTTC.

This chain joins TRBV5-1 and TRBJ1-1; 8 bases agree with TRBD1. The CDR3 has 16 residues. The trim removed 0 bases at V and 1 base at J, leaving 5 bases unmatched. Germline CDR1 is SGHRS and CDR2 is YFSETQ. The CDR3 region is CASSLEQGEANTEAFF. CDR3 nucleotide sequence: TGCGCCAGCAGCTTGGAACAGGGGGAGGCGAACACTGAAGCTTTCTTT. The variable domain in full, with the rest retrieved from reference TRBV5-1 and TRBJ1-1, is KAGVTQTPRYLIKTRGQQVTLSCSPISGHRSVSWYQQTPGQGLQFLFEYFSETQRNKGNFPGRFSGRQFSNSRSEMNVSTLELGDSALYLCASSLEQGEANTEAFFGQGTRLTVV.

This clone was counted a single time. This chain connects TRBV27 to TRBJ2-1; weak D call: TRBD2 (6 bases). CDR3 size: 11 residues. The V end lost 6 bases, the J end lost 15 bases, and 15 bases lay between the germline ends. Germline CDR1 MNHEY, CDR2 SMNVEV (reference sequence). The CDR3 DNA sequence: TGTGCCAGCAGAGGACTCGGGAGCACGTTCTTC. Translated: CASRGLGSTFF.

J is TRBJ2-4 and V is TRBV6-1; no clear D. Trimming left V 0 bases short and J 15 bases short, with 15 bases between. Germline V gene lookup returns CDR1 MNHNS and CDR2 SASEGT. This CDR3 is 13 amino acids long. CDR3 sequence reads: CASSEAGAPAGYF. As DNA, the CDR3 is TGTGCCAGCAGTGAAGCGGGCGCCCCCGCCGGGTACTTC.

The V and J genes are TRBV7-9 and TRBJ2-7; D might be TRBD1 (6 bases). CDR1 is SEHNR and CDR2 is FQNEAQ in the germline V gene (reference sequence). The germline V and J ends were trimmed by 5 bases and 2 bases, with 10 bases remaining between them. The length of the CDR3 is 13 residues. In DNA form, the CDR3 reads TGTGCCAGCAGCCCCAGGGGACCCTACGAGCAGTACTTC. This codes for CASSPRGPYEQYF.

The genes are TRBV7-8 and TRBJ1-4, with TRBD1 matching 10 bases. The CDR3 sequence is 15 residues long. The V segment lost 4 bases and the J segment 6 bases; nucleotides outside the gene matches: 5. The germline CDR1 and CDR2 sequences are SGHVS and FQNEAQ. This CDR3 reads CASSWGQGSYEKLFF. CDR3 nucleotides: TGTGCCAGCAGCTGGGGACAGGGGAGTTATGAAAAACTGTTTTTT.

The chain has TRBV12-3 or TRBV12-4 and TRBJ1-2, with D hard to call. The CDR3 sequence is 12 residues long. The V end lost 4 bases, the J end lost 4 bases, and 7 bases lay between the germline ends. CDR3 sequence: CASSSGTYGYTF. DNA for the CDR3: TGTGCCAGCAGTTCGGGAACCTATGGCTACACCTTC.

In its sample, this clone was seen a few times. V usage is TRBV28 and J usage is TRBJ1-5, with D perhaps TRBD1 (5 bases). Germline V gives CDR1 MDHEN, CDR2 SYDVKM. The CDR3 length is 12 residues. V was shortened by 8 bases and J by 4 bases, with 9 bases between the two germline ends. The CDR3 is CASGTLNQPQHF. In nucleotides, the CDR3 is TGTGCCAGCGGGACTCTGAATCAGCCCCAGCATTTT.

The chain is built from TRBV5-4 and TRBJ1-1; no firm D call. With 1 base removed from V and 5 bases from J, the gap between germline ends came to 9 bases. The CDR3 length is 13 residues. Germline V lookup: CDR1 SGHNT, CDR2 YYREEE (reference sequence). The CDR3 DNA is TGTGCCAGCAGCTTGCTAGCGAAAACTGAAGCTTTCTTT. Encoded protein: CASSLLAKTEAFF.

The table lists this clone with a few counts. The rearrangement links TRBV7-2 to TRBJ1-2, with D possibly TRBD1 on 6 matching bases. This CDR3 is 15 amino acids long. The germline gives CDR1 SGHTA, CDR2 FQGNSA. V was trimmed by 2 bases and J by 6 bases, leaving 16 bases between them. The CDR3 DNA reads as TGTGCCAGCAGCTTACGGTCGGGGGGCGTCGATGGCTACACCTTC. This encodes CASSLRSGGVDGYTF.

This chain uses TRBV5-4 with TRBJ2-7, with 8 bases that match TRBD2. Trimming at V came to 4 bases and at J to 0 bases, leaving 9 bases not matched to a gene. Germline V lookup: CDR1 SGHNT, CDR2 YYREEE (reference sequence). The CDR3 loop spans 16 amino acids. The CDR3 sequence: CASSPRDSGISYEQYF. CDR3 nucleotide sequence: TGTGCCAGCAGCCCCCGGGATAGCGGGATCTCCTACGAGCAGTACTTC. Filled out from reference TRBV5-4 and TRBJ2-7, the complete variable domain reads ETGVTQSPTHLIKTRGQQVTLRCSSQSGHNTVSWYQQALGQGPQFIFQYYREEENGRGNFPPRFSGLQFPNYSSELNVNALELDDSALYLCASSPRDSGISYEQYFGPGTRLTVT.

The chain uses TRBV12-5 and TRBJ1-5, with D uncertain. The germline V gene encodes CDR1 LGHNT and CDR2 FRNRAP. The CDR3 runs to 17 residues. V was cut by 3 bases and J by 0 bases, with 15 bases left in between. As DNA, the CDR3 is TGTGCTAGTGGTTTTTACAGATCACCCTATAGCAATCAGCCCCAGCATTTT. Translated: CASGFYRSPYSNQPQHF.

This clone was seen a handful of times. The gene calls are TRBV14 and TRBJ1-4; D gene uncertain. The CDR3 runs to 13 residues. In germline, CDR1 is SGHDN, CDR2 FVKESK. Trimming removed 4 bases at V and 6 bases at J, with 9 bases between. The CDR3 region is CASSPLRDEKLFF. DNA of the CDR3: TGTGCCAGCAGCCCCCTGAGGGATGAAAAACTGTTTTTT.